These 9 T cell receptor beta chains were all obtained from the same sample, sequenced in a study of T cells in Graves' hyperthyroidism and ophthalmopathy. The CDR3 regions of TCR beta were amplified from RNA transcripts. HTBI primers were the set used in a first-round RT-PCR of the TCR CDR3. TCRdb ran MiXCR on the multiplex PCR reads and lists one entry per CDR3 protein. The data show about 480,000 distinct CDR3 sequences, with about an eighth seen just once and 15% to 20% held by the top ten. Sequencing used blood. The receptors were sampled from a young woman with Graves' hyperthyroidism.

Many counts were recorded for this clonotype. The V call is TRBV19, the J call TRBJ1-1, with 8 bases matching TRBD1. This CDR3 is built from 13 residues. Per germline, CDR1 LNHDA and CDR2 SQIVND (reference sequence). V shed 8 bases and J 1 base; nucleotides not matched to a gene: 3. This chain's CDR3 is CASETGENTEAFF. The CDR3 nucleotides read TGTGCCAGTGAGACAGGGGAGAACACTGAAGCTTTCTTT.

A word on this clonotype: A much more abundant neighbour one base away suggests this may be a read error. This chain connects TRBV7-2 to TRBJ1-5; the D gene is possibly TRBD1 (5 bases). V was cut by 1 base and J by 2 bases, with 9 bases left in between. The germline CDR1 and CDR2 sequences are SGHTA and FQGNSA. The CDR3 is made up of 15 amino acids. As DNA, the CDR3 is TGTGCCAGCAGCTTAGGACAGCATGGCAATCAGCCCCAGCATTTT. Translation: CASSLGQHGNQPQHF. The whole variable domain, remainder taken from reference TRBV7-2 and TRBJ1-5, is GAGVSQSPSNKVTEKGKDVELRCDPISGHTALYWYRQSLGQGLEFLIYFQGNSAPDKSGLPSDRFSAERTGGSVSTLTIQRTQQEDSAVYLCASSLGQHGNQPQHFGDGTRLSIL.

The J gene is TRBJ2-2, the V gene TRBV6-1; 12 positions agree with TRBD2. The CDR3 contains 16 residues. The germline CDR1 and CDR2 sequences are MNHNS and SASEGT. The J segment lost 7 bases and the V segment lost 5 bases, leaving 8 bases of the junction unmatched. The CDR3 DNA reads TGTGCCAGCAGTCCCCGGACTAGCGGGAACGACGGGGAGCTGTTTTTT. It translates to CASSPRTSGNDGELFF.

In this sample, this clonotype turned up many times. Here the CDR3 DNA reads TGTGCCAGCAACAGTCCTGGCTTAGACGAGCAGTACTTC. This sequence encodes CASNSPGLDEQYF. The chain employs TRBV6-2 or TRBV6-3 and TRBJ2-7, with unresolved D. The CDR3 loop spans 13 amino acids. Deletions cut 7 bases from V and 5 bases from J, with 15 bases between. CDR1 MNHEY and CDR2 SVGEGT come from the germline V gene.

This clonotype has at least ten counts. V and J are TRBV3-1 and TRBJ2-5, with D perhaps matching TRBD2 (6 bases). The CDR3 length is 15 residues. Germline V gene sequence: CDR1 LGHDT, CDR2 YNNKEL (reference sequence). The V end was cut by 5 bases, the J end by 2 bases, with 15 bases between. CDR3 nucleotide sequence: TGTGCCAGCAGCTCCCCGACTAGGGGACAAGAGACCCAGTACTTC. Protein: CASSSPTRGQETQYF.

In its sample, this clonotype was seen many times. The chain recombines TRBV3-1 with TRBJ2-2; 12 positions agree with TRBD2. The CDR3 totals 16 residues. In germline, CDR1 is LGHDT, CDR2 YNNKEL (reference sequence). V shed 3 bases and J 3 bases; nucleotides not matched to a gene: 2. The CDR3 region has the DNA TGTGCCAGCAGCCACGGACTAGCGGGATACACCGGGGAGCTGTTTTTT. Its protein product is CASSHGLAGYTGELFF. The variable domain in full, with the rest retrieved from reference TRBV3-1 and TRBJ2-2, is DTAVSQTPKYLVTQMGNDKSIKCEQNLGHDTMYWYKQDSKKFLKIMFSYNNKELIINETVPNRFSPKSPDKAHLNLHINSLELGDSAVYFCASSHGLAGYTGELFFGEGSRLTVL.

This clonotype was recorded at least ten times. V is TRBV13 and J is TRBJ1-6; tentative D call: TRBD1 (6 bases). The CDR3 has 15 residues. V was clipped by 6 bases and J by 5 bases, with 14 bases between them. The germline gives CDR1 PRHDT, CDR2 FYEKMQ (reference sequence). The CDR3 nucleotides read TGTGCCAGCAGGCCCGGGACACCCGATAATTCACCCCTCCACTTT. Translation: CASRPGTPDNSPLHF.

There are many counts of this clonotype. V gene TRBV5-5 combines with J gene TRBJ2-3; TRBD1 is a possible D gene (6 bases). This CDR3 is 15 amino acids long. Germline CDR1 SGHKS, CDR2 YYEKEE (reference sequence). V lost 4 bases and J 5 bases, leaving 17 bases between the germline ends. Here the CDR3 DNA reads TGTGCCAGCAGCCTATATGGACAGTTACAAGATACGCAGTATTTT. The encoded protein is CASSLYGQLQDTQYF. Full variable domain (missing parts from reference TRBV5-5 and TRBJ2-3): DAGVTQSPTHLIKTRGQQVTLRCSPISGHKSVSWYQQVLGQGPQFIFQYYEKEERGRGNFPDRFSARQFPNYSSELNVNALLLGDSALYLCASSLYGQLQDTQYFGPGTRLTVL.

This clonotype was observed at least ten times. The rearrangement uses TRBV7-8 and TRBJ1-1; D not certain. Germline lookup yields CDR1 SGHVS and CDR2 FQNEAQ. V lost 2 bases, J lost 2 bases, and 6 bases lay in between. The CDR3 contains 13 residues. In DNA form, the CDR3 reads TGTGCCAGCAGCTTAAACAGTAACACTGAAGCTTTCTTT. This translates into CASSLNSNTEAFF. The entire variable domain, with the rest obtained from reference TRBV7-8 and TRBJ1-1, is as follows: GAGVSQSPRYKVAKRGQDVALRCDPISGHVSLFWYQQALGQGPEFLTYFQNEAQLDKSGLPSDRFFAERPEGSVSTLKIQRTQQEDSAVYLCASSLNSNTEAFFGQGTRLTVV.